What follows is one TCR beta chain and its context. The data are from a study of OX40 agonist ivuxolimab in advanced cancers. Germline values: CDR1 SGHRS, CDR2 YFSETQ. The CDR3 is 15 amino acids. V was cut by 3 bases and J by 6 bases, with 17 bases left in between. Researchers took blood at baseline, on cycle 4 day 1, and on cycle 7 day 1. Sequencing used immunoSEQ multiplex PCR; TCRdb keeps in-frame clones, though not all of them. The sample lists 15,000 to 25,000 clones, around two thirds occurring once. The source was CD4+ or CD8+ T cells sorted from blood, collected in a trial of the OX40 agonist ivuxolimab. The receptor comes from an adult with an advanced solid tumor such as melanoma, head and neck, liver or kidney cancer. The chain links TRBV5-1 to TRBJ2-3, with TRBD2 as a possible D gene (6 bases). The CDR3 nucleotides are TGCGCCAGCAGCTCCTCGGGAGCTAGACCTGATACGCAGTATTTT. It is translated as CASSSSGARPDTQYF.